These 3 T cell receptor beta chains were all obtained from the same sample, sequenced in a study of monozygotic twins with inflammatory bowel disease. TCRdb reprocessed the 5' RACE reads and stores each CDR3 protein as one record, lacking DNA. This sample contains some 160,000 distinct CDR3 sequences. The sequenced sample was blood. The receptor source for this set is a human donor with ulcerative colitis or Crohn's disease, or a healthy co-twin of an affected twin (not recorded which).

This rearrangement joins TRBV6-5 to TRBJ2-3; TCRdb names TRBD1, which stays unverified in the absence of DNA. The CDR3 is 13 residues long. The germline V gene encodes CDR1 MNHEY and CDR2 SVGAGI. This chain's CDR3 is CASSSGARDTQYF.

The chain links TRBV12-3 or TRBV12-4 to TRBJ1-3; the D call from TCRdb, TRBD1, cannot be confirmed without DNA. This CDR3 is built from 14 residues. The CDR3 spells CASTSTGIGNTIYF.

The chain recombines TRBV5-1 with TRBJ2-7; TCRdb picks TRBD1, but there is no DNA to check that call. This CDR3 has 15 amino acids. Germline CDR1 reads SGHRS; CDR2 reads YFSETQ. The CDR3 loop reads CASTITTGTPYEQYF.